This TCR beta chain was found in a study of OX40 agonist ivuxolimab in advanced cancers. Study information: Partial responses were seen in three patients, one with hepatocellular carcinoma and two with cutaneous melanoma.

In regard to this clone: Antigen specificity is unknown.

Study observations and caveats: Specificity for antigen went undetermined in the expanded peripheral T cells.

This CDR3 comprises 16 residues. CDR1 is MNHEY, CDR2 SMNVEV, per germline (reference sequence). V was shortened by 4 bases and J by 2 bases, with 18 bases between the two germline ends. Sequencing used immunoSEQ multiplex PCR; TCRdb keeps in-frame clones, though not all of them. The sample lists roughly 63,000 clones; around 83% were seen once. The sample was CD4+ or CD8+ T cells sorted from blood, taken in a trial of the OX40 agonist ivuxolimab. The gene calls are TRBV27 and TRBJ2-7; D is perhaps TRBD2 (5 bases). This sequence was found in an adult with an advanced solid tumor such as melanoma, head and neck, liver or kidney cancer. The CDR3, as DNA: TGTGCCAGCAGTTCAAGGAGCGGCTCCCCCGCCTACGAGCAGTACTTC. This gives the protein CASSSRSGSPAYEQYF.